Presented here are 17 T cell receptor beta chains from one specimen sequenced in a study of cytomegalovirus exposure and HLA in healthy donors. PCR used 60 Vbeta primers and 13 Jbeta primers. Some clones are missing from TCRdb's copy, which holds only in-frame ones; the method was immunoSEQ multiplex PCR. The profile shows around 140,000 clones, approximately 80% of them singletons. Material: PBMCs. Receptor source: a male donor in good health and CMV-seronegative.

This clone has just a few counts. The J gene is TRBJ1-2, the V gene TRBV7-2, with a possible D match to TRBD1 (5 bases). The CDR3 loop spans 12 amino acids. The V end was cut by 5 bases, the J end by 4 bases, with 8 bases between. Germline values: CDR1 SGHTA, CDR2 FQGNSA. The CDR3 is CASSLDSYGYTF. DNA of the CDR3: TGTGCCAGCAGCCTAGACAGCTATGGCTACACCTTC.

The rearrangement uses TRBV11-2 and TRBJ2-1, with TRBD2 matching over 10 bases. CDR1 and CDR2 from the germline V gene are SGHAT and FQNNGV. J gave up 7 bases and V 2 bases, and 8 bases lay outside the gene matches. The CDR3 runs 16 residues. This chain's CDR3 is CASSLRVSGGLNEQFF. The CDR3 region has the DNA TGTGCCAGCAGCTTACGGGTTAGCGGGGGGTTAAATGAGCAGTTCTTC.

The chain uses TRBV6-6 and TRBJ1-5; the match to TRBD1 covers 8 bases. Trimming at V came to 7 bases and at J to 2 bases, leaving 4 bases not matched to a gene. The CDR3 has 14 residues. Germline V gene sequence: CDR1 MNHNY, CDR2 SVGAGI (reference sequence). CDR3 region: CASKADRGNQPQHF. In DNA, the CDR3 is TGTGCCAGCAAAGCGGACAGGGGCAATCAGCCCCAGCATTTT.

The V and J genes are TRBV5-6 and TRBJ1-1; 7 bases are shared with TRBD1. The CDR3 covers 15 residues. V lost 1 base and J lost 0; bases outside the gene matches: 3. From germline, CDR1 is SGHDT and CDR2 YYEEEE. CDR3 residues: CASSLQGVMNTEAFF. For the CDR3, the DNA is TGTGCCAGCAGCTTGCAGGGGGTGATGAACACTGAAGCTTTCTTT.

This chain links TRBV5-4 with TRBJ1-1, with a tentative D call TRBD1 (5 bases). CDR1 SGHNT and CDR2 YYREEE come from the germline V gene (reference sequence). This CDR3 has 14 amino acids. The V gene lost 4 bases and the J gene lost 6 bases, with 16 bases spanning the gap. This CDR3 reads CASSPWGKGAEAFF. Written as DNA, the CDR3 is TGTGCCAGCAGCCCGTGGGGTAAAGGGGCTGAAGCTTTCTTT.

This chain links TRBV2 with TRBJ2-5; 8 positions match TRBD1. The last part of the DNA fits TRBJ2-7 better; the J call may be wrong. The CDR3 consists of 14 residues. The germline V gene has CDR1 SNHLY and CDR2 FYNNEI. The CDR3 here is CASSGQGWPYEQYF. The CDR3 nucleotides read TGTGCCAGCAGTGGACAGGGGTGGCCCTACGAGCAGTACTTC.

This clone was observed a handful of times. The rearrangement uses TRBV18 and TRBJ2-3; D possibly corresponds to TRBD1 (6 bases). This CDR3 spans 14 amino acids. The germline V and J ends were trimmed by 6 bases and 6 bases, with 16 bases remaining between them. Germline CDR1 reads KGHSH; CDR2 reads LQKENI. CDR3 loop: CASSPGLGADTQYF. CDR3 in DNA: TGTGCCAGCTCCCCTGGACTGGGGGCGGATACGCAGTATTTT.

With respect to this clone: One end of the junction fails to match germline, which may point to a read error. J is TRBJ1-2 and V is TRBV7-9; D not resolved. The CDR3 runs to 12 residues. The germline V gene has CDR1 SEHNR and CDR2 FQNEAQ (reference sequence). This CDR3 is CSSLPSNYGYTF. CDR3 nucleotides: TGTTCCAGCTTACCGAGTAACTATGGCTACACCTTC.

This chain joins TRBV11-3 and TRBJ2-2; possibly TRBD1 for D (5 bases). The V and J ends lost 1 base and 0 bases respectively, with 18 bases between them. The CDR3 runs 19 residues. Germline loops: CDR1 SGHNT, CDR2 YENEEA. CDR3 sequence (DNA): TGTGCCAGCAGCTTAGGGGCAGGGTTTTTGGGGCCGAACACCGGGGAGCTGTTTTTT. Its protein product is CASSLGAGFLGPNTGELFF.

The chain employs TRBV7-2 and TRBJ2-5; 7 bases are a match to TRBD2. This CDR3 has 16 residues. V was clipped by 5 bases and J by 0 bases; unmatched bases: 9. CDR1 and CDR2 (germline): SGHTA, FQGNSA. CDR3 bases: TGTGCCAGCAGCCTATCCCGGACTAGTAACCAAGAGACCCAGTACTTC. Protein sequence: CASSLSRTSNQETQYF.

V is TRBV28 and J is TRBJ2-7, with 9 bases fitting TRBD1. The CDR3 consists of 14 residues. Germline V lookup: CDR1 MDHEN, CDR2 SYDVKM. The trim removed 2 bases at V and 3 bases at J, leaving 2 bases unmatched. CDR3 in amino acids: CASSLGTGSYEQYF. Here the CDR3 DNA reads TGTGCCAGCAGTTTAGGGACAGGGAGCTACGAGCAGTACTTC. Together with reference TRBV28 and TRBJ2-7, the CDR3 gives the full variable domain: DVKVTQSSRYLVKRTGEKVFLECVQDMDHENMFWYRQDPGLGLRLIYFSYDVKMKEKGDIPEGYSVSREKKERFSLILESASTNQTSMYLCASSLGTGSYEQYFGPGTRLTVT.

CDR3 sequence (DNA): TGCGCCAGCAGCCAAGACCCGGGATCGGGACTAGCGGTCACAGATACGCAGTATTTT. It specifies CASSQDPGSGLAVTDTQYF. This sequence joins TRBV4-1 and TRBJ2-3, with 11 bases fitting TRBD2. J gave up 2 bases and V 0 bases, and 10 bases lay outside the gene matches. Germline V gives CDR1 MGHRA, CDR2 YSYEKL. The CDR3 covers 19 residues.

V and J are TRBV30 and TRBJ2-3; 8 positions match TRBD2. The CDR3 runs to 12 residues. Looked up from germline, CDR1 is GTSNPN and CDR2 is SVGIG (reference sequence). Germline trimming cut 1 base from V and 7 bases from J; bases unmatched to any gene: 1. The CDR3 DNA sequence: TGTGCCTGGAGTGGGACTAGCAATACGCAGTATTTT. This encodes CAWSGTSNTQYF.

V is TRBV6-4 and J is TRBJ1-5; D unclear. Per the germline V gene, CDR1 is MRHNA and CDR2 is SNTAGT. The ends were cut back, 11 bases at V and 7 bases at J, with 9 bases in the middle. The CDR3 runs to 10 residues. The CDR3 is CAGRGQPQHF. DNA of the CDR3: TGTGCCGGGCGGGGACAGCCCCAGCATTTT.

The chain couples TRBV19 to TRBJ2-7; 11 bases match TRBD1. Per the germline V gene, CDR1 is LNHDA and CDR2 is SQIVND (reference sequence). The CDR3 has 14 amino acids. The junction had 6 bases not matched to a gene; V was cut back by 5 bases and J by 6 bases. The CDR3 loop reads CASSLRTGGFEQYF. For the CDR3, the DNA is TGTGCCAGTAGTCTTCGGACAGGGGGCTTCGAGCAGTACTTC.

CDR3 in amino acids: CASSPETGFYSYEQYF. The CDR3 coding sequence is TGTGCCAGCAGCCCAGAGACAGGTTTTTACTCCTACGAGCAGTACTTC. The chain has TRBV5-8 and TRBJ2-7; a possible D gene is TRBD1 (6 bases). Germline V gene data show CDR1 as SGHTS and CDR2 as YDEGEE. CDR3 length: 16 amino acids. Trimming took 4 bases from V and 0 from J, leaving 17 bases between them.

CDR3 loop: CASSQVGGTAFLLFF. The CDR3 DNA reads as TGCGCCAGCAGCCAAGTTGGGGGGACGGCCTTTTTACTGTTTTTT. This sequence joins TRBV4-1 and TRBJ1-4, with D possibly matching TRBD1 (5 bases). Between the trimmed V and J ends, which lost 1 base and 13 bases, there was a span of 19 bases. CDR1 and CDR2 (germline): MGHRA, YSYEKL. This CDR3 contains 15 residues.